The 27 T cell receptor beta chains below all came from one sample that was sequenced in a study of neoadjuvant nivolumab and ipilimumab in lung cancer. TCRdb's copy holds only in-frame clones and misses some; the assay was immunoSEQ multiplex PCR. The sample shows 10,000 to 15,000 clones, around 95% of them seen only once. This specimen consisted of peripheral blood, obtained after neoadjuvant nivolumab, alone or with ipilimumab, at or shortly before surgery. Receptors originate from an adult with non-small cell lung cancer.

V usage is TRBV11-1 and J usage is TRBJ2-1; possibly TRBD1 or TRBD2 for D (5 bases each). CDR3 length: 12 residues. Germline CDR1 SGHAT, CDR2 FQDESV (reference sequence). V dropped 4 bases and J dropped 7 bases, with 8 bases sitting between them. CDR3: CASSSGRNEQFF. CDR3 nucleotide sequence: TGTGCCAGCAGCTCGGGACGGAATGAGCAGTTCTTC.

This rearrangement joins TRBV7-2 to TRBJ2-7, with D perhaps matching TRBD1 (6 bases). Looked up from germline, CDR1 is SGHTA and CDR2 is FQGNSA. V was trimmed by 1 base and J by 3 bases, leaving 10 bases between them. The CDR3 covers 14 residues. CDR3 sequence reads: CASSLDRGHYEQYF. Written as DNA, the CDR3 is TGTGCCAGCAGCTTAGACCGGGGACACTACGAGCAGTACTTC.

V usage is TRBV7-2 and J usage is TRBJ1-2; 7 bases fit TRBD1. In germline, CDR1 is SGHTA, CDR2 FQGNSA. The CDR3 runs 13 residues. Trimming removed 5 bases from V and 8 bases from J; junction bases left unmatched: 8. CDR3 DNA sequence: TGTGCCAGCAGCCGGGACAGCCTAGAGGGCTACACCTTC. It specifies CASSRDSLEGYTF.

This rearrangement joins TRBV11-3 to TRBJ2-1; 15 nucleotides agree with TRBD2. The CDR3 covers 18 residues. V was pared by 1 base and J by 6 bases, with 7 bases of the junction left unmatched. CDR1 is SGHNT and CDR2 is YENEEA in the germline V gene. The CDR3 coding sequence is TGTGCCAGCAGCTTAGGGTTGGGACTAGCGGGAGGCGGCAATGAGCAGTTCTTC. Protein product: CASSLGLGLAGGGNEQFF. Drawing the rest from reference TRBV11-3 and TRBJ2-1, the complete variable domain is EAGVVQSPRYKIIEKKQPVAFWCNPISGHNTLYWYLQNLGQGPELLIRYENEEAVDDSQLPKDRFSAERLKGVDSTLKIQPAELGDSAVYLCASSLGLGLAGGGNEQFFGPGTRLTVL.

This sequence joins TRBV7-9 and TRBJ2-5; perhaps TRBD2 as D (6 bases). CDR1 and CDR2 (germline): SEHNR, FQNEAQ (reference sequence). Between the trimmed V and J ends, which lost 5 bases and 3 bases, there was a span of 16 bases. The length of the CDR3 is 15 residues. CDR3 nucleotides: TGTGCCAGCAGCCCTGACGGAGCGGGCAAAGAGACCCAGTACTTC. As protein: CASSPDGAGKETQYF.

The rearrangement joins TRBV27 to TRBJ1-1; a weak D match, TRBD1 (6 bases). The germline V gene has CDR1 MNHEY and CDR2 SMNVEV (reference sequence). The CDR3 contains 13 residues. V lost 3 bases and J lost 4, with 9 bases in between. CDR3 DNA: TGTGCCAGCAGTTTGGGGGGCGGCACTGAAGCTTTCTTT. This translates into CASSLGGGTEAFF.

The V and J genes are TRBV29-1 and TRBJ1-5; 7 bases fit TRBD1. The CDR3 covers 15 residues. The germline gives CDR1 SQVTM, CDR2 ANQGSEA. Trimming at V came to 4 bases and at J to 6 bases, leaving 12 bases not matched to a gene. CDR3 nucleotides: TGCAGCGTTGTTCTGGCAGGGGGTACCGGTCAGCCCCAGCATTTT. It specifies CSVVLAGGTGQPQHF.

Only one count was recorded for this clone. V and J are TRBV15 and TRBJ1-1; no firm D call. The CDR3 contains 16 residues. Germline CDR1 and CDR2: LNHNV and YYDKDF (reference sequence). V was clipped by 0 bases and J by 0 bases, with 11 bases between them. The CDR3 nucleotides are TGTGCCACCAGCAGAGATCGATTGGAGATGAACACTGAAGCTTTCTTT. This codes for CATSRDRLEMNTEAFF.

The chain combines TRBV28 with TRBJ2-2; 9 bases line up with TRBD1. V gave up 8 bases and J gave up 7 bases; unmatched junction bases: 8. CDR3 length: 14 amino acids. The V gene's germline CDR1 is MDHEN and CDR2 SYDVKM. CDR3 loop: CASSGTGLGGELFF. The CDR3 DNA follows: TGTGCCAGCTCCGGGACAGGGCTAGGCGGGGAGCTGTTTTTT.

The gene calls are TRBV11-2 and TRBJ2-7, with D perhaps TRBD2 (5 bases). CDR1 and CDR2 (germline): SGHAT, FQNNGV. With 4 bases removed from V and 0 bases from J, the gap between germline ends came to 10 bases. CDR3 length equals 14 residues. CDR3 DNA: TGTGCCAGCAGCTCCACTAGTCCCTCCTACGAGCAGTACTTC. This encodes CASSSTSPSYEQYF.

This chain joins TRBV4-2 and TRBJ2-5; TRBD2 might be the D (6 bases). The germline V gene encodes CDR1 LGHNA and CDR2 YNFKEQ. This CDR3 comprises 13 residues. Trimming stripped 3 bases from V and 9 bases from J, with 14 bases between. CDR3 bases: TGTGCCAGCAGCCAGATGGGGGGAGCGGCCCAGTACTTC. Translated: CASSQMGGAAQYF.

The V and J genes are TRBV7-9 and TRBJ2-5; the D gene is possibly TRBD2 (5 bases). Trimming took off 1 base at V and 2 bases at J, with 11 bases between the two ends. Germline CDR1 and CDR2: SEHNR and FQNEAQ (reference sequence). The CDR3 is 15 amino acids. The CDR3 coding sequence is TGTGCCAGCAGCTTAGATCTGAGGGTGCAAGAGACCCAGTACTTC. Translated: CASSLDLRVQETQYF.

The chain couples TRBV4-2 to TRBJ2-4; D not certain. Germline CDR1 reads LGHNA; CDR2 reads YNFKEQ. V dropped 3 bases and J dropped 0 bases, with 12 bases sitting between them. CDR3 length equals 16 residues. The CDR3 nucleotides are TGTGCCAGCAGCCACGAGTTAGCCCTAGCCAAAAACATTCAGTACTTC. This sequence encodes CASSHELALAKNIQYF.

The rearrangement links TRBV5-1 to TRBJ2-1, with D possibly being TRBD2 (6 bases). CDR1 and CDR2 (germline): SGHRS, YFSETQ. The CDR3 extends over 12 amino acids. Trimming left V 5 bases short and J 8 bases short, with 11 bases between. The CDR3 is CASSRGIDEQFF. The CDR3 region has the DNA TGCGCCAGCAGTCGGGGGATCGATGAGCAGTTCTTC.

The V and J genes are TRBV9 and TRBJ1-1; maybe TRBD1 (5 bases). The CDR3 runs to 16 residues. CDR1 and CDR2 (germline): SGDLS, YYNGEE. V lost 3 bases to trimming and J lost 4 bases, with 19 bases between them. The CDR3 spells CASSGALPRQITEAFF. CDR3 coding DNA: TGTGCCAGCAGCGGAGCCCTCCCTCGACAGATCACTGAAGCTTTCTTT.

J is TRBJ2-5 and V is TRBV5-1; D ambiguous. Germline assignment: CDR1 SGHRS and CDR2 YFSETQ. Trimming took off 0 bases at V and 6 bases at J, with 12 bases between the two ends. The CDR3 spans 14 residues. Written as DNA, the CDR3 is TGCGCCAGCAGCTTGGCACTGTCCGAGAAGACCCAGTACTTC. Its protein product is CASSLALSEKTQYF.

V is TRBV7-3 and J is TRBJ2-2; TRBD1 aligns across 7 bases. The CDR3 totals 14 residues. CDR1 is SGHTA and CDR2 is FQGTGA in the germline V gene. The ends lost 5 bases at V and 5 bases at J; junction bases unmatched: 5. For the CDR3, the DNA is TGTGCCAGCAGCAGACAGGGTACGACCGGGGAGCTGTTTTTT. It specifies CASSRQGTTGELFF.

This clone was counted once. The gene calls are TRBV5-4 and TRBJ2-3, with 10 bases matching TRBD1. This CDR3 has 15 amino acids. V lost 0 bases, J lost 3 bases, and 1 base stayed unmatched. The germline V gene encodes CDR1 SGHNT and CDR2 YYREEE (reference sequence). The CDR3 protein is CASSLGGQGTDTQYF. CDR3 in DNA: TGTGCCAGCAGCTTGGGGGGACAGGGGACAGATACGCAGTATTTT.

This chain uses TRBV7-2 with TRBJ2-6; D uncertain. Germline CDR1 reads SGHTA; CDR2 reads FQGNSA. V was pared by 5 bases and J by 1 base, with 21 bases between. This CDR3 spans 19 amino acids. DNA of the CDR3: TGTGCCAGCAGCCGGTTGGGCCGTCAATGGAGATCTGGGGCCAACGTCCTGACTTTC. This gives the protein CASSRLGRQWRSGANVLTF.

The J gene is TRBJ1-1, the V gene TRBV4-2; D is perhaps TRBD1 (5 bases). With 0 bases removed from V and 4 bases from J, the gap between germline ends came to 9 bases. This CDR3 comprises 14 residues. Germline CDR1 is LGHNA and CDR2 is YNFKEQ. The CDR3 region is CASSQDRVGTEAFF. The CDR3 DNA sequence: TGTGCCAGCAGCCAAGACAGGGTAGGCACTGAAGCTTTCTTT.

CDR3 sequence: CACDFEETGELFF. As DNA, the CDR3 is TGTGCCTGCGATTTTGAAGAAACCGGGGAGCTGTTTTTT. The chain has TRBV30 and TRBJ2-2; no firm D call. The CDR3 loop spans 13 amino acids. The ends were cut back, 6 bases at V and 5 bases at J, with 13 bases in the middle. From germline, CDR1 is GTSNPN and CDR2 SVGIG (reference sequence).

The DNA of the CDR3 is TGTGCCATCAGTGCCACCGGGACAGACAGTGAGCAGTTCTTC. This sequence encodes CAISATGTDSEQFF. The chain recombines TRBV10-3 with TRBJ2-1, with 7 bases matching TRBD1. The length of the CDR3 is 14 residues. Germline values: CDR1 ENHRY, CDR2 SYGVKD. V shed 4 bases and J 9 bases; nucleotides not matched to a gene: 9.

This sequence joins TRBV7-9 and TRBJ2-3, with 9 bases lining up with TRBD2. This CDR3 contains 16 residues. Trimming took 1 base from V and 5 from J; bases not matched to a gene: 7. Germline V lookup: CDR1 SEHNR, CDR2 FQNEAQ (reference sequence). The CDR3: CASSLELLAGGDTQYF. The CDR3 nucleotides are TGTGCCAGCAGCTTAGAGTTACTAGCGGGCGGAGATACGCAGTATTTT.

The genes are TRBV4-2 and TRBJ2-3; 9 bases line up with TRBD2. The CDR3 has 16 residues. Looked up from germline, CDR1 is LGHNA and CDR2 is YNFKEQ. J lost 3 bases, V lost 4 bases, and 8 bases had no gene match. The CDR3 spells CASSPRGRAVTDTQYF. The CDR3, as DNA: TGTGCCAGCAGCCCACGCGGGAGGGCCGTAACAGATACGCAGTATTTT.

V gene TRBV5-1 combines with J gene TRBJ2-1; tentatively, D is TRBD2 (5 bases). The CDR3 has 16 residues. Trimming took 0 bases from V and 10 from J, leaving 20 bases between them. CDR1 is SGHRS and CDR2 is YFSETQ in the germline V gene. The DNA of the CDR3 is TGCGCCAGCAGCTTGGGATCACATGGGGTGTCGGGAGAGCAGTTCTTC. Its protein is CASSLGSHGVSGEQFF.

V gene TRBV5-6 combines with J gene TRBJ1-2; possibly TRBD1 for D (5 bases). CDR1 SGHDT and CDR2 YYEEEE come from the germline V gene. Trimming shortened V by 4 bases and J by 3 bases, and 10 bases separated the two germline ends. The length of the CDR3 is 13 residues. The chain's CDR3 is CASSPGPDYGYTF. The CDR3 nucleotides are TGTGCCAGCAGCCCGGGACCGGACTATGGCTACACCTTC.

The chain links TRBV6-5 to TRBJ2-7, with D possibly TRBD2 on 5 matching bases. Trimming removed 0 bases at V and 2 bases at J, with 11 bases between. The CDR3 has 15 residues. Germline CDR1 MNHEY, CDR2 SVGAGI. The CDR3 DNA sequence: TGTGCCAGCAGTTACTCGAACCTCGGGGCCTACGAGCAGTACTTC. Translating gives CASSYSNLGAYEQYF.